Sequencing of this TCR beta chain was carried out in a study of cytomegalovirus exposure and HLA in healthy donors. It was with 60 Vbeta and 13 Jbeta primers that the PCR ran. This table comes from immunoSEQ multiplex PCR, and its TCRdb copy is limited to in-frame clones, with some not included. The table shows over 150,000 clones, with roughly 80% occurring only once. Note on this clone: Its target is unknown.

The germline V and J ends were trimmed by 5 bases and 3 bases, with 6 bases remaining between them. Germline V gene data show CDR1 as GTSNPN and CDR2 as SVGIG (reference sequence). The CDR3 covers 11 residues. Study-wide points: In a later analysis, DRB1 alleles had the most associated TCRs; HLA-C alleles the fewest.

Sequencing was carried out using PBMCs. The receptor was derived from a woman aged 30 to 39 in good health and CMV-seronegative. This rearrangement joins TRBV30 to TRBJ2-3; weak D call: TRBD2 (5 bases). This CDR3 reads CAWSGTDTQYF. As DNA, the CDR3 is TGTGCCTGGTCGGGGACAGATACGCAGTATTTT.